This T cell receptor (beta chain) was found in a study of CD4 T cells in relation to SARS-CoV-2 and coronaviruses. The overall study: The restricting HLA molecule for shared crossreactive spike epitopes was mapped.

Regarding this clone: Its antigen is unknown.

The study, taken as a whole, reports: Culture-expanded clones reflect memory recall rather than primary priming during culture. Roughly 65% of donors had memory CD4+ clonotypes crossrecognizing SARS-CoV-2 and common cold coronavirus spike.

Per germline, CDR1 DFQATT and CDR2 SNEGSKA (reference sequence). V lost 3 bases and J 7 bases, leaving 16 bases between the germline ends. The CDR3 length is 14 residues. Profiling relied on immunoSEQ multiplex PCR, and the TCRdb table lists in-frame clones only, not all of them. This sample has about 68,000 clones, with just over 90% found just once. Before the COVID-19 pandemic, during about 2010-2018, CD4+ T cells were taken from unexposed donors. Naive and memory CD4+ T cells came from enriched cryopreserved PBMCs. This sequence originates from a human donor in good health. The sequenced sample was naive CD4+ T cells from PBMCs. Subset meaning: naive CD4+ T cells isolated by negative enrichment. The rearrangement links TRBV20-1 to TRBJ2-1, with D perhaps matching TRBD2 (5 bases). The CDR3 region is CSASRGRGNNEQFF. CDR3 nucleotides: TGCAGTGCTAGTCGCGGCAGAGGGAATAATGAGCAGTTCTTC.